The rows below give T cell receptor beta chains drawn from one sample of a study of cytomegalovirus exposure and HLA in healthy donors. Measured with immunoSEQ multiplex PCR; TCRdb has only the in-frame clones, and not every one. The data contain more than 140,000 clones, roughly 73% of them singletons. The sequenced sample was PBMCs. Receptors originate from a man aged 35 to 55 in good health and CMV-seronegative. The conserved cysteine and the conserved F or W are not part of the CDR3 here. Each record gives: CDR3 length, J gene, V gene, CDR3 protein.

cdr3_length: 14; j_call: TRBJ2-1; v_call: TRBV7-9; cdr3_aa: ASSLGNGGADNEQF
cdr3_length: 14; j_call: TRBJ2-4; v_call: TRBV19; cdr3_aa: ASSLIPGQAINIQY
cdr3_length: 13; j_call: TRBJ1-4; v_call: TRBV5-6; cdr3_aa: ASSGPGTDNEKLF
cdr3_length: 15; j_call: TRBJ2-3; v_call: TRBV7-2; cdr3_aa: ASSRGGTSGVVDTQY
cdr3_length: 11; j_call: TRBJ2-5; v_call: TRBV7-2; cdr3_aa: ASSLSEQETQY
cdr3_length: 13; j_call: TRBJ2-3; v_call: TRBV7-9; cdr3_aa: ASGGRNSFTDTQY
cdr3_length: 12; j_call: TRBJ2-5; v_call: TRBV4-2; cdr3_aa: ASSLPSGQETQY
cdr3_length: 13; j_call: TRBJ2-7; v_call: TRBV30; cdr3_aa: AWTLLTGSSYEQY
cdr3_length: 12; j_call: NA; v_call: TRBV2; cdr3_aa: ASMPGQTLYEQY
cdr3_length: 13; j_call: TRBJ2-7; v_call: TRBV7-2; cdr3_aa: ASSLVGTGFDEQY
cdr3_length: 11; j_call: TRBJ2-5; v_call: TRBV5-4; cdr3_aa: ASSPPGSETQY
cdr3_length: 13; j_call: TRBJ1-6; v_call: TRBV6-5; cdr3_aa: ASSTMGQANSPLH
cdr3_length: 13; j_call: TRBJ1-2; v_call: TRBV19; cdr3_aa: ASSVPGQGAGGYT
cdr3_length: 15; j_call: TRBJ1-3; v_call: TRBV18; cdr3_aa: ASSPSRAGASGNTIY
cdr3_length: 12; j_call: TRBJ1-6; v_call: TRBV7-3; cdr3_aa: ASSYGTDNSPLH
cdr3_length: 12; j_call: TRBJ2-2; v_call: TRBV5-1; cdr3_aa: ASSLEGADGELF
cdr3_length: 12; j_call: TRBJ1-1; v_call: TRBV6-6; cdr3_aa: ASSAGAENTEAF
cdr3_length: 15; j_call: TRBJ2-5; v_call: TRBV7-3; cdr3_aa: ASSSELGSGGEETQY
cdr3_length: 15; j_call: TRBJ2-4; v_call: TRBV4-1; cdr3_aa: ASSQHTGGPWKNIQY
cdr3_length: 12; j_call: TRBJ2-1; v_call: TRBV5-4; cdr3_aa: ASSPGTGVNEQF
cdr3_length: 15; j_call: TRBJ2-2; v_call: TRBV28; cdr3_aa: ASSDDWTYLGTGELF
cdr3_length: 11; j_call: TRBJ1-1; v_call: TRBV11-2; cdr3_aa: ASSVRTGSEAF
cdr3_length: 12; j_call: TRBJ2-1; v_call: TRBV6-4; cdr3_aa: ASSDSQGANEQF
cdr3_length: 12; j_call: TRBJ1-6; v_call: TRBV28; cdr3_aa: ASSSGQNNSPLH
cdr3_length: 13; j_call: TRBJ1-2; v_call: TRBV2; cdr3_aa: ASSDQGAPGYGYT
cdr3_length: 13; j_call: TRBJ1-4; v_call: TRBV10-1; cdr3_aa: ASSETGTGEEKLF
cdr3_length: 15; j_call: TRBJ1-2; v_call: TRBV7-3; cdr3_aa: ASSSPGQGATNYGYT